These 31 T cell receptor beta chains originate from one sample sequenced in a study of regulatory T cells in long-lasting Graves disease. With iRepertoire HTBI primers and Arm-PCR of CDR3 regions, TCR beta libraries were built. TCRdb reprocessed the multiplex PCR reads via MiXCR and lists one record per CDR3 protein. The table shows over 200,000 distinct CDR3 sequences, with 18% occurring only once. Time point: newly diagnosed GD, antithyroid drugs for less than 3 months. Isolated PBMC RNA provided the starting material for the TCR library. These data were likewise used in another study, on T cells in Graves' hyperthyroidism and ophthalmopathy.

The input for sequencing was peripheral blood mononuclear cells (PBMCs), taken at new diagnosis, from a patient treated with antithyroid drugs. These TCRs come from a woman in her twenties or thirties with Graves disease.

This clonotype was picked up many times. At one of its ends the junction is not consistent with the germline gene, which may arise from a read error. As DNA, the CDR3 is TGTGCCAGCAGCTTTTCTGGGGGTGAGAACACTGAAGCTTTCTTT. It translates to CASSFSGGENTEAFF. The chain uses TRBV5-1 and TRBJ1-1; perhaps TRBD1 as D (5 bases). This CDR3 has 15 residues. Per germline, CDR1 SGHRS and CDR2 YFSETQ.

This clonotype was recorded at least ten times. The CDR3 sequence is CSAWTSGDTDTQYF. The CDR3 DNA reads TGCAGTGCTTGGACTAGCGGGGACACAGATACGCAGTATTTT. The chain links TRBV20-1 to TRBJ2-3; 12 bases are shared with TRBD2. Looked up from germline, CDR1 is DFQATT and CDR2 is SNEGSKA (reference sequence). J was trimmed by 2 bases and V by 5 bases; bases with no gene match: 2. This CDR3 has 14 amino acids.

This clonotype showed up just a few times. The CDR3 here is CASRDSLDNEQFF. The CDR3 coding sequence is TGTGCCAGCAGGGACAGCCTTGACAATGAGCAGTTCTTC. The chain is built from TRBV25-1 and TRBJ2-1, with TRBD1 as a possible D gene (6 bases). CDR3 length: 13 amino acids. Germline CDR1 and CDR2: MGHDK and SYGVNS. The ends were cut back, 6 bases at V and 5 bases at J, with 11 bases in the middle.

This clonotype appeared a few times. The J gene is TRBJ1-2, the V gene TRBV10-1, with a weak D call TRBD1 (6 bases). V lost 3 bases to trimming and J lost 4 bases, with 9 bases between them. This CDR3 has 13 residues. CDR1 is WNHNN and CDR2 is SYGVQD in the germline V gene (reference sequence). DNA for the CDR3: TGCGCCAGCAGTGAACAGGGCACCTATGGCTACACCTTC. Amino acid sequence: CASSEQGTYGYTF.

This clonotype was seen ten or more times. This chain connects TRBV9 to TRBJ1-2; perhaps TRBD1 as D (6 bases). Germline-derived CDR1 and CDR2 are SGDLS and YYNGEE. The CDR3 is 15 amino acids. The V and J ends lost 3 bases and 4 bases respectively, with 16 bases between them. The CDR3 reads CASSETGTMVYGYTF. CDR3 nucleotides: TGTGCCAGCAGCGAAACCGGGACAATGGTCTATGGCTACACCTTC.

The V and J genes are TRBV3-1 and TRBJ2-7; 7 positions agree with TRBD1. This CDR3 contains 14 residues. Trimming cost V 6 bases and J 1 base; bases outside gene matches: 6. Per the germline V gene, CDR1 is LGHDT and CDR2 is YNNKEL (reference sequence). CDR3 sequence: CASRPQGPSYEQYF. The DNA for the CDR3 is TGTGCCAGCAGACCACAGGGGCCATCCTACGAGCAGTACTTC.

This clonotype showed up many times. The gene calls are TRBV6-1 and TRBJ2-3; either TRBD1 or TRBD2 may fit D (5 bases each). V lost 6 bases, J lost 1 base, and 23 bases lay in between. Germline values: CDR1 MNHNS, CDR2 SASEGT. The CDR3 totals 18 residues. As DNA, the CDR3 is TGTGCCAGCAGCCTAAAATATACACCGGGACGACGCACAGATACGCAGTATTTT. It yields the protein CASSLKYTPGRRTDTQYF.

This clonotype was observed many times. V usage is TRBV5-6 and J usage is TRBJ2-7, with TRBD2 matching 11 bases. J was trimmed by 4 bases and V by 2 bases; bases with no gene match: 5. CDR1 is SGHDT, CDR2 YYEEEE, per germline. The CDR3 runs to 15 residues. CDR3 amino acids: CASSLPGLADYEQYF. CDR3 DNA sequence: TGTGCCAGCAGCTTACCGGGACTAGCGGATTACGAGCAGTACTTC.

V is TRBV14 and J is TRBJ2-7; D assignment may be TRBD1 or TRBD2 (6 bases each). The germline V gene encodes CDR1 SGHDN and CDR2 FVKESK. Deletions cut 0 bases from V and 7 bases from J, with 13 bases between. The CDR3 is 14 residues long. In nucleotides, the CDR3 is TGTGCCAGCAGCCAAGATGTAGGGGGGCTGGAGCAGTACTTC. It encodes CASSQDVGGLEQYF. The variable domain in full, with the rest retrieved from reference TRBV14 and TRBJ2-7, is EAGVTQFPSHSVIEKGQTVTLRCDPISGHDNLYWYRRVMGKEIKFLLHFVKESKQDESGMPNNRFLAERTGGTYSTLKVQPAELEDSGVYFCASSQDVGGLEQYFGPGTRLTVT.

With respect to this clonotype: A much larger clone lies a single base off, so this may be a read error. The DNA of the CDR3 is TGTGCCAGCAGCTTAGGAGGAGGTGAACCCCACGAGCAGTACTTC. Translating gives CASSLGGGEPHEQYF. The chain employs TRBV11-1 and TRBJ2-7; maybe TRBD2 (5 bases). The V gene's germline CDR1 is SGHAT and CDR2 FQDESV (reference sequence). This CDR3 region has 15 residues. Between the trimmed V and J ends, which lost 1 base and 5 bases, there was a span of 15 bases.

This clonotype was seen ten or more times. This chain connects TRBV7-6 to TRBJ1-1; no reliable D call. V was pared by 1 base and J by 4 bases, with 16 bases between. The germline V gene has CDR1 SGHVS and CDR2 FNYEAQ. This CDR3 has 16 amino acids. Written as DNA, the CDR3 is TGTGCCAGCAGCTTAGGGCAATGGTCCGTCAGCACTGAAGCTTTCTTT. Translating gives CASSLGQWSVSTEAFF.

The chain combines TRBV2 with TRBJ2-1; maybe TRBD2 (7 bases). The DNA end is a closer match to TRBJ2-5, so the J assignment may be wrong. This CDR3 contains 13 residues. Germline V lookup: CDR1 SNHLY, CDR2 FYNNEI. The CDR3 sequence is CASKGGAGETQYF. Written as DNA, the CDR3 is TGTGCCAGCAAAGGGGGGGCCGGGGAGACCCAGTACTTC.

A few counts support this clonotype. This chain connects TRBV24-1 to TRBJ1-1; D is possibly TRBD1 (6 bases). Germline values: CDR1 KGHDR, CDR2 SFDVKD. Between the trimmed V and J ends, which lost 4 bases and 5 bases, there was a span of 22 bases. The CDR3 runs 17 residues. CDR3 bases: TGTGCCACCAGTGACTACCCACAGGGAAGGGTAAGGACTGAAGCTTTCTTT. It is translated as CATSDYPQGRVRTEAFF.

This clonotype has more than one count but fewer than ten. Compared with germline, one end of the junction differs, possibly owing to a read error. The J gene is TRBJ1-2, the V gene TRBV6-1; D is perhaps TRBD1 (5 bases). Germline CDR1 MNHNS, CDR2 SASEGT. The CDR3 extends over 12 amino acids. CDR3: CASSVDSYGYTF. As DNA, the CDR3 is TGCGCCAGCAGCGTCGACAGCTATGGCTACACCTTC.

This chain links TRBV9 with TRBJ1-2; no clear D gene. This CDR3 comprises 13 residues. CDR1 is SGDLS and CDR2 is YYNGEE in the germline V gene. V was cut by 4 bases and J by 6 bases, with 13 bases left in between. CDR3 amino acids: CASSPLGFDGYTF. The CDR3 coding sequence is TGTGCCAGCAGCCCCCTGGGGTTTGATGGCTACACCTTC.

This clonotype was seen a handful of times. The J gene is TRBJ2-3, the V gene TRBV6-1; D is possibly TRBD1 (5 bases). Trimming removed 8 bases from V and 2 bases from J, with 14 bases in between. Germline CDR1 and CDR2: MNHNS and SASEGT. The CDR3 extends over 14 amino acids. This chain's CDR3 is CASPRPGHTDTQYF. The DNA for the CDR3 is TGTGCCAGCCCACGGCCAGGACACACAGATACGCAGTATTTT.

This clonotype was counted at least ten times. This chain links TRBV11-1 with TRBJ2-1; TRBD1 or TRBD2 may be the D gene (5 bases each). This CDR3 region has 16 residues. Germline V gives CDR1 SGHAT, CDR2 FQDESV (reference sequence). V lost 5 bases, J lost 2 bases, and 16 bases lay in between. The CDR3 nucleotides are TGTGCCAGCAGCCAGGCGGTGGGGACCGCCTACAATGAGCAGTTCTTC. It specifies CASSQAVGTAYNEQFF.

This clonotype has only a few counts. Being one base from a much bigger clone, this may be a read error. V usage is TRBV3-1 and J usage is TRBJ1-6; the D is unclear. Germline V gene sequence: CDR1 LGHDT, CDR2 YNNKEL (reference sequence). This CDR3 has 16 residues. CDR3 region: CASNQGGGFDNSPLHF. The CDR3 DNA follows: TGTGCCAGCAACCAAGGTGGCGGATTCGATAATTCACCCCTCCACTTT.

This clonotype was counted many times. J is TRBJ2-7 and V is TRBV12-3 or TRBV12-4; perhaps D is TRBD1 or TRBD2 (5 bases each). The CDR3 spans 14 residues. The V and J ends lost 6 bases and 5 bases respectively, with 17 bases between them. The CDR3, as DNA: TGTGCCAGCAGGTCCCGTCTAATGGGGGACGAGCAGTACTTC. This sequence encodes CASRSRLMGDEQYF.

This clonotype appeared many times. The chain has TRBV6-9 and TRBJ1-6, with 8 nucleotides matching TRBD1. This CDR3 spans 15 amino acids. CDR1 MNHGY and CDR2 SVAAGI come from the germline V gene. The junction had 7 bases not matched to a gene; V was cut back by 3 bases and J by 9 bases. The DNA for the CDR3 is TGTGCCAGCAGTTACGTAACAGGGGGAAGTTCACCCCTCCACTTT. Translated: CASSYVTGGSSPLHF.

This clonotype was detected many times. The genes are TRBV5-1 and TRBJ2-3; 9 nucleotides align to TRBD1. With V trimmed by 0 bases and J by 0 bases, 5 bases remained unmatched. This CDR3 has 17 amino acids. Germline V CDR1 and CDR2: SGHRS, YFSETQ. The CDR3 coding sequence is TGCGCCAGCAGCTTGGGGACAGGGGCGGTTAGCACAGATACGCAGTATTTT. Translating gives CASSLGTGAVSTDTQYF.

The chain couples TRBV5-1 to TRBJ2-5, with a weak D call TRBD1 (5 bases). Germline loops: CDR1 SGHRS, CDR2 YFSETQ. V was pared by 3 bases and J by 6 bases, with 12 bases between. CDR3 length: 13 amino acids. CDR3 protein: CASSWGRTQTQYF. CDR3 nucleotide sequence: TGCGCCAGCAGCTGGGGCAGGACGCAGACCCAGTACTTC.

Only a few counts were recorded for this clonotype. At one of its ends the junction is not consistent with the germline gene, which may arise from a read error. The rearrangement links TRBV15 to TRBJ1-4; no clear D. Germline assignment: CDR1 LNHNV and CDR2 YYDKDF (reference sequence). This CDR3 spans 15 amino acids. CDR3 protein: CAASRDGGGSEKLFF. For the CDR3, the DNA is TGTGCCGCCAGCAGAGATGGTGGAGGGTCCGAAAAACTGTTTTTT.

The V and J genes are TRBV7-9 and TRBJ1-1, with 8 bases aligning to TRBD1. Germline assignment: CDR1 SEHNR and CDR2 FQNEAQ (reference sequence). The CDR3 runs 15 residues. The junction had 6 bases not matched to a gene; V was cut back by 3 bases and J by 3 bases. The CDR3 loop reads CASSFGQGGDTEAFF. CDR3 nucleotide sequence: TGTGCCAGCAGCTTTGGACAGGGAGGGGACACTGAAGCTTTCTTT.

This clonotype occurred many times. The CDR3 is CASSYTGWLTEAFF. The CDR3 bases are TGTGCCAGCAGCTACACAGGGTGGTTGACTGAAGCTTTCTTT. The chain is built from TRBV14 and TRBJ1-1; maybe TRBD1 (6 bases). The CDR3 contains 14 residues. Deletions cut 5 bases from V and 5 bases from J, with 15 bases between. Germline CDR1 reads SGHDN; CDR2 reads FVKESK.

Only a few counts were recorded for this clonotype. V usage is TRBV5-4 and J usage is TRBJ1-1; 8 bases map to TRBD1. The CDR3 sequence is 14 residues long. Per the germline V gene, CDR1 is SGHNT and CDR2 is YYREEE (reference sequence). Germline trimming cut 2 bases from V and 12 bases from J; bases unmatched to any gene: 12. CDR3 amino acids: CASSFRDRLANSFF. The CDR3 DNA sequence: TGTGCCAGCAGCTTCCGGGACAGGTTGGCCAACTCTTTCTTT.

Ten or more counts support this clonotype. The chain is built from TRBV20-1 and TRBJ1-1, with D perhaps matching TRBD1 (5 bases). Trimming took 2 bases from V and 6 from J, leaving 16 bases between them. This CDR3 spans 14 amino acids. Germline V gene lookup returns CDR1 DFQATT and CDR2 SNEGSKA (reference sequence). Here the CDR3 DNA reads TGCAGTGCTAGATCGCGCAGGGAAAGGCCTGAAGCTTTCTTT. It codes for CSARSRRERPEAFF.

This clonotype was recorded at least ten times. This chain joins TRBV18 and TRBJ2-7, with unresolved D. The V end was cut by 1 base, the J end by 0 bases, with 7 bases between. Per germline, CDR1 KGHSH and CDR2 LQKENI. The CDR3 has 14 residues. CDR3 amino acids: CASSPRQNSYEQYF. DNA of the CDR3: TGTGCCAGCTCACCACGGCAGAACTCCTACGAGCAGTACTTC.

Worth noting for this clonotype: One base away lies a much larger clone, so this may be a sequencing read error. The chain has TRBV29-1 and TRBJ2-1; no firm D call. The CDR3 has 13 residues. Germline V gene data show CDR1 as SQVTM and CDR2 as ANQGSEA. The ends were cut back, 1 base at V and 9 bases at J, with 13 bases in the middle. CDR3 DNA: TGCAGCGTTGAAGGGCAGACCCAATGTGAGCAGTTCTTC. Amino acids: CSVEGQTQCEQFF.

This clonotype was observed at least ten times. The chain combines TRBV2 with TRBJ1-1, with TRBD1 matching over 7 bases. Per germline, CDR1 SNHLY and CDR2 FYNNEI. This CDR3 comprises 12 residues. V shed 8 bases, J shed 5 bases, and the junction held 5 bases outside the gene matches. The CDR3 DNA reads TGTGCCAGCGGAACACAGGGGACTGAAGCTTTCTTT. Encoded protein: CASGTQGTEAFF.

This clonotype was recorded many times. This sequence joins TRBV6-1 and TRBJ1-1; the D gene is possibly TRBD1 (5 bases). V lost 5 bases and J lost 8, with 18 bases in between. The CDR3 totals 14 residues. Looked up from germline, CDR1 is MNHNS and CDR2 is SASEGT. The CDR3 DNA reads as TGTGCCAGCAGTCCCTGGGGGAATCACGGAGAAGCTTTCTTT. Translation gives CASSPWGNHGEAFF.